The clone carrying this T cell receptor delta chain is judged medium-sized. The entry originates in a study of gamma-delta T cells after stem cell transplantation. The CDR3 sequence is 16 residues long. Germline V gene lookup returns CDR1 GEAIGNYY and CDR2 EKD. Trimming took off 3 bases at V and 0 bases at J, with 16 bases between the two ends. TCRdb ran CATT on the RT-PCR reads. The repertoire has around 2,200 delta-chain clones, 44% of them found once; the top ten carry just over 20%. The sample taken for sequencing was gamma-delta T cells. V and J are TRDV2 and TRDJ1; the D gene is possibly TRDD3 (5 bases). This TCR was recovered from a human donor. It is not recorded whose cells these are; they may come from a transplant donor. The CDR3 nucleotides read TGTGCCTGTGACTCAGTGGGATCACCGTACACCGATAAACTCATCTTT. It yields the protein CACDSVGSPYTDKLIF.